This passage covers 18 T cell receptor beta chains from one sample sequenced in a study of T cell responses to AZD1222 COVID-19 vaccine. Repertoires were generated with immunoSEQ multiplex PCR, while TCRdb's copy carries only in-frame clones and drops some. The sample has 150,000 to 200,000 clones; approximately 93% are singletons. The starting material was peripheral blood, obtained 28 days after the second AZD1222 dose. The receptors were sampled from an adult who received the AZD1222 COVID-19 vaccine.

This clone has just one count. The chain couples TRBV6-6 to TRBJ2-3; D not certain. The germline V gene encodes CDR1 MNHNY and CDR2 SVGAGI (reference sequence). There are 15 residues in the CDR3. The ends were cut back, 2 bases at V and 0 bases at J, with 9 bases in the middle. DNA for the CDR3: TGTGCCAGCAGTTACAGACTTAGAAGCACAGATACGCAGTATTTT. Translated, it gives CASSYRLRSTDTQYF.

This clone was observed once. This chain joins TRBV2 and TRBJ1-2, with D unclear. This CDR3 region has 13 residues. The V gene's germline CDR1 is SNHLY and CDR2 FYNNEI. Trimming took 7 bases from V and 0 from J, leaving 9 bases between them. CDR3: CASTAEPNYGYTF. The CDR3 DNA reads TGTGCCAGCACGGCAGAACCTAACTATGGCTACACCTTC.

The rearrangement links TRBV5-1 to TRBJ2-7, with D possibly being TRBD2 (6 bases). CDR1 is SGHRS and CDR2 is YFSETQ in the germline V gene. The V end was cut by 4 bases, the J end by 3 bases, with 17 bases between. This CDR3 has 15 amino acids. The CDR3, as DNA: TGCGCCAGCAGCCCGAGGGGAGGATTTTTCTACGAGCAGTACTTC. It is translated as CASSPRGGFFYEQYF. The full variable domain, its missing parts supplied by reference TRBV5-1 and TRBJ2-7, is KAGVTQTPRYLIKTRGQQVTLSCSPISGHRSVSWYQQTPGQGLQFLFEYFSETQRNKGNFPGRFSGRQFSNSRSEMNVSTLELGDSALYLCASSPRGGFFYEQYFGPGTRLTVT.

The CDR3 region has the DNA TGTGCCAGTAGTTTCTACCGTGCGGGACAGGACCAGCATTTT. Its translation is CASSFYRAGQDQHF. This chain connects TRBV19 to TRBJ1-5; 8 bases agree with TRBD1. V lost 5 bases, J lost 12 bases, and 12 bases stayed unmatched. The CDR3 is 14 residues long. Germline lookup yields CDR1 LNHDA and CDR2 SQIVND (reference sequence).

CDR3 sequence (DNA): TGTGCCAGCAGCTTAGGTAGGGGGGACGGTTTGGCGTACGAGCAGTACTTC. It encodes CASSLGRGDGLAYEQYF. V is TRBV7-2 and J is TRBJ2-7; D tentatively reads TRBD1 or TRBD2 (6 bases each). The CDR3 runs to 17 residues. The germline gives CDR1 SGHTA, CDR2 FQGNSA. Trimming shortened V by 1 base and J by 4 bases, and 20 bases separated the two germline ends.

This sequence joins TRBV4-1 and TRBJ1-5, with a weak D call TRBD1 (6 bases). Germline V lookup: CDR1 MGHRA, CDR2 YSYEKL. The V gene lost 1 base and the J gene lost 5 bases, with 18 bases spanning the gap. The CDR3 loop spans 17 amino acids. CDR3 region: CASSQVIRGKVDQPQHF. Written as DNA, the CDR3 is TGCGCCAGCAGCCAAGTTATAAGGGGGAAGGTCGATCAGCCCCAGCATTTT.

The chain is built from TRBV3-1 (or the pseudogene TRBV3-2) and TRBJ1-1; the match to TRBD1 covers 8 bases. This CDR3 contains 14 residues. Germline V gene lookup returns CDR1 LGHDT and CDR2 YNNKEL (reference sequence). V shed 4 bases and J 7 bases; nucleotides not matched to a gene: 8. The CDR3: CASSRPTGEGEAFF. In DNA form, the CDR3 reads TGTGCCAGCAGCCGACCGACAGGGGAAGGTGAAGCTTTCTTT.

V gene TRBV5-1 combines with J gene TRBJ2-1; weak D call: TRBD2 (5 bases). This CDR3 region has 15 residues. V was clipped by 4 bases and J by 2 bases, with 13 bases between them. Looked up from germline, CDR1 is SGHRS and CDR2 is YFSETQ. The CDR3 nucleotides read TGCGCCAGCAGCCGGGATAGGGAGCCCTACAATGAGCAGTTCTTC. It encodes CASSRDREPYNEQFF.

The chain uses TRBV2 and TRBJ2-7, with 9 bases matching TRBD2. V gave up 2 bases and J gave up 6 bases; unmatched junction bases: 8. The CDR3 totals 15 residues. Germline CDR1 and CDR2: SNHLY and FYNNEI. The DNA of the CDR3 is TGTGCCAGCAGTGAATGGCTAGCGGGGATGGTCGAGCAGTACTTC. Translating gives CASSEWLAGMVEQYF. The variable domain in full, with the rest retrieved from reference TRBV2 and TRBJ2-7, is EPEVTQTPSHQVTQMGQEVILRCVPISNHLYFYWYRQILGQKVEFLVSFYNNEISEKSEIFDDQFSVERPDGSNFTLKIRSTKLEDSAMYFCASSEWLAGMVEQYFGPGTRLTVT.

The V call is TRBV7-9, the J call TRBJ2-7; 9 nucleotides agree with TRBD1. The CDR3 extends over 15 amino acids. V gave up 5 bases and J gave up 2 bases; unmatched junction bases: 7. CDR1 is SEHNR and CDR2 is FQNEAQ in the germline V gene (reference sequence). CDR3 region: CASSLRDRDPYEQYF. In DNA, the CDR3 is TGTGCCAGCAGCCTCCGGGACAGGGACCCCTACGAGCAGTACTTC.

V gene TRBV27 combines with J gene TRBJ2-1; 10 nucleotides match TRBD2. Trimming took 9 bases from V and 0 from J; bases not matched to a gene: 8. The CDR3 length is 16 residues. Per germline, CDR1 MNHEY and CDR2 SMNVEV (reference sequence). CDR3 amino acids: CASRLAGRSSYNEQFF. CDR3 DNA sequence: TGTGCCAGTCGACTAGCGGGCCGAAGCTCCTACAATGAGCAGTTCTTC.

The rearrangement links TRBV4-3 to TRBJ2-7, with 11 positions matching TRBD2. This CDR3 has 17 amino acids. With V trimmed by 0 bases and J by 2 bases, 6 bases remained unmatched. The germline CDR1 and CDR2 sequences are LGHNA and YSLEER. CDR3 residues: CASSQDSGGAGAYEQYF. Here the CDR3 DNA reads TGCGCCAGCAGCCAAGATAGCGGGGGGGCAGGTGCCTACGAGCAGTACTTC.

The V call is TRBV6-4, the J call TRBJ1-6; TRBD1 is a possible D gene (5 bases). V lost 7 bases, J lost 6 bases, and 10 bases lay in between. CDR1 is MRHNA, CDR2 SNTAGT, per germline. The CDR3 runs 13 residues. CDR3 residues: CASKRDGNSPLHF. The CDR3 nucleotides are TGTGCCAGCAAAAGGGACGGTAATTCACCCCTCCACTTT.

The genes are TRBV7-6 and TRBJ2-3; D ambiguous. The CDR3 is 11 residues long. Germline CDR1 and CDR2: SGHVS and FNYEAQ. The germline V and J ends were trimmed by 10 bases and 2 bases, with 7 bases remaining between them. CDR3 nucleotide sequence: TGTGCCATTAGGGACACAGATACGCAGTATTTT. The encoded protein is CAIRDTDTQYF.

The chain recombines TRBV6-5 with TRBJ1-3, with D unclear. The CDR3 loop spans 14 amino acids. Deletions cut 7 bases from V and 3 bases from J, with 13 bases between. Germline V CDR1 and CDR2: MNHEY, SVGAGI. The CDR3 nucleotides read TGTGCCAGCACCAATGGGGTTGGTGGAAACACCATATATTTT. As protein: CASTNGVGGNTIYF.

The CDR3 is CASSLEVGQGGYEQYF. CDR3 bases: TGTGCCAGCAGCTTAGAGGTTGGGCAGGGGGGCTACGAGCAGTACTTC. The chain combines TRBV7-9 with TRBJ2-7; D possibly corresponds to TRBD1 (7 bases). The germline CDR1 and CDR2 sequences are SEHNR and FQNEAQ (reference sequence). CDR3 length: 16 amino acids. V was trimmed by 1 base and J by 3 bases, leaving 16 bases between them.

V usage is TRBV5-1 and J usage is TRBJ1-6; 9 bases are a match to TRBD1. Unmatched junction bases numbered 12, after V lost 3 bases and J lost 14 bases. The CDR3 contains 15 residues. Germline CDR1 and CDR2: SGHRS and YFSETQ. DNA for the CDR3: TGCGCCAGCAGCTCAGAAGGGACAGGGATGTTGGCCCTCCACTTT. Translation gives CASSSEGTGMLALHF.

V usage is TRBV4-3 and J usage is TRBJ2-2, with 8 bases aligning to TRBD1. Looked up from germline, CDR1 is LGHNA and CDR2 is YSLEER. The CDR3 sequence is 14 residues long. The J segment lost 7 bases and the V segment lost 3 bases, leaving 4 bases of the junction unmatched. The CDR3 protein is CASSQDRVNGELFF. DNA for the CDR3: TGCGCCAGCAGCCAGGACAGGGTAAACGGGGAGCTGTTTTTT.